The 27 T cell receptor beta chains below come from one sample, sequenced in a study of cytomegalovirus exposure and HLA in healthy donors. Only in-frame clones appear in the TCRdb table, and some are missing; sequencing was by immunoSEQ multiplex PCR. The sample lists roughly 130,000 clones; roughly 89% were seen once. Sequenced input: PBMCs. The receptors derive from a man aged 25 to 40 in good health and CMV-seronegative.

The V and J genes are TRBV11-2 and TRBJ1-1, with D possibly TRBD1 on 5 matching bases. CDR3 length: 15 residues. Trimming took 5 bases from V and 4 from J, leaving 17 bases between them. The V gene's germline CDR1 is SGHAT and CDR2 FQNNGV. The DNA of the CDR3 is TGTGCCAGCAGCCATCGCCGGCAGGGAGGCACTGAAGCTTTCTTT. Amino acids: CASSHRRQGGTEAFF.

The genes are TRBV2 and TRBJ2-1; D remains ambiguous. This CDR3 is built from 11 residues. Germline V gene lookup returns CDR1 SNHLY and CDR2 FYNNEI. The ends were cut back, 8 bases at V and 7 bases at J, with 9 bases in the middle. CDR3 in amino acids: CASGVGNEQFF. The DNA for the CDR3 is TGTGCCAGCGGCGTCGGGAATGAGCAGTTCTTC.

The CDR3 DNA reads TGTGCCAGCAGTGAACCTGGACAGGGGATTAATGAAAAACTGTTTTTT. This translates into CASSEPGQGINEKLFF. This rearrangement joins TRBV6-1 to TRBJ1-4, with 9 bases aligning to TRBD1. Trimming removed 2 bases from V and 4 bases from J; junction bases left unmatched: 5. The CDR3 contains 16 residues. Germline lookup yields CDR1 MNHNS and CDR2 SASEGT.

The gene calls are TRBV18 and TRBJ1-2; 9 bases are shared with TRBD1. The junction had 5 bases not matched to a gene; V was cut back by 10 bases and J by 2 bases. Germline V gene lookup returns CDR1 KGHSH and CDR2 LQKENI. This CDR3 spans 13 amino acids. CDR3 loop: CATTTGGNYGYTF. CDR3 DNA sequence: TGTGCCACGACTACAGGGGGCAACTATGGCTACACCTTC.

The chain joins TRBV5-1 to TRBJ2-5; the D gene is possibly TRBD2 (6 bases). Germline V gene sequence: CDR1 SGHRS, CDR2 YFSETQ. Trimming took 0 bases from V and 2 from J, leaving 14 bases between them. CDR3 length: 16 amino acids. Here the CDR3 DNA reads TGCGCCAGCAGCTTGGGCGGGACCGCTAAACAAGAGACCCAGTACTTC. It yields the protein CASSLGGTAKQETQYF.

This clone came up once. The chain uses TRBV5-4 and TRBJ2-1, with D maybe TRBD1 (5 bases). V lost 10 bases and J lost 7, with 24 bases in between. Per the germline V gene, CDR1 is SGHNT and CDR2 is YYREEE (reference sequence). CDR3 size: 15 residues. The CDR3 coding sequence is TGTGCCGTCCAAAATCCAGGGTCCCTAGGGAATGAGCAGTTCTTC. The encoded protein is CAVQNPGSLGNEQFF.

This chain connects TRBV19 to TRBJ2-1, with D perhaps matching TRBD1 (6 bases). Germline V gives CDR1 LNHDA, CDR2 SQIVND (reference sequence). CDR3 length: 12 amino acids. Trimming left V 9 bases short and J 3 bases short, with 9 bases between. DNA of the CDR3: TGTGCCAGAAAGGACAGCTACAATGAGCAGTTCTTC. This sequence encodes CARKDSYNEQFF.

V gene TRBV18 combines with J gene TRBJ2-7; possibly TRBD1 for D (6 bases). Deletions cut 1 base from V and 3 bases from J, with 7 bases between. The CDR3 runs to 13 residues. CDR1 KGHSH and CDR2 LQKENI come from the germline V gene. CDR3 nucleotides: TGTGCCAGCTCACCACGAGGGGGCTACGAGCAGTACTTC. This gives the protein CASSPRGGYEQYF.

As DNA, the CDR3 is TGTGCTAGTGGTTTGGTACAGGCAGGGGATGGCTACACCTTC. It yields the protein CASGLVQAGDGYTF. This rearrangement joins TRBV12-5 to TRBJ1-2; D is possibly TRBD1 (6 bases). This CDR3 has 14 residues. The V end lost 0 bases, the J end lost 6 bases, and 11 bases lay between the germline ends. Germline V CDR1 and CDR2: LGHNT, FRNRAP.

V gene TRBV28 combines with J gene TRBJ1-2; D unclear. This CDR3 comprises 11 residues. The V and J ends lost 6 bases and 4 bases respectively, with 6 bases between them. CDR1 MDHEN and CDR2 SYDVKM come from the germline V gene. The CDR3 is CASSLRYGYTF. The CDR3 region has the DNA TGTGCCAGCAGCCTACGCTATGGCTACACCTTC.

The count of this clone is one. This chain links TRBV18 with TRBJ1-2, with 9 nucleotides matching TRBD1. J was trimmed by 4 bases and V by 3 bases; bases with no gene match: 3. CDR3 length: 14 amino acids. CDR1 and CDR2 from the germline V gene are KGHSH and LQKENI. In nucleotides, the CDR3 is TGTGCCAGCTCACCGGTGGACAGGGGCTATGGCTACACCTTC. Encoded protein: CASSPVDRGYGYTF.

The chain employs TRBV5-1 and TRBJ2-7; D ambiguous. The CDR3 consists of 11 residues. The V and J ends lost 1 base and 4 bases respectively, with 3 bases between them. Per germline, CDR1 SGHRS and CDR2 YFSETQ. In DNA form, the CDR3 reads TGCGCCAGCAGCTTGACATACGAGCAGTACTTC. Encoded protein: CASSLTYEQYF.

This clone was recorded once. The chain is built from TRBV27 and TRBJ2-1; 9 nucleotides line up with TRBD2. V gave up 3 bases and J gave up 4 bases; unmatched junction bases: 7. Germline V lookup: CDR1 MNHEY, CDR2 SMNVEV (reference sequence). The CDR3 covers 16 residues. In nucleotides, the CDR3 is TGTGCCAGCAGTTTCTCCGCGGGGGGGCTTTACAATGAGCAGTTCTTC. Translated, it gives CASSFSAGGLYNEQFF.

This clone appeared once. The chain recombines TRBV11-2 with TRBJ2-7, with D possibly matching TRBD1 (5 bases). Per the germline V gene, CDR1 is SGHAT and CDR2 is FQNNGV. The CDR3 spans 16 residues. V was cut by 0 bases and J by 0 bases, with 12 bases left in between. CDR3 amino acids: CASSLDEDMSSYEQYF. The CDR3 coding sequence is TGTGCCAGCAGCTTAGATGAGGACATGAGCTCCTACGAGCAGTACTTC.

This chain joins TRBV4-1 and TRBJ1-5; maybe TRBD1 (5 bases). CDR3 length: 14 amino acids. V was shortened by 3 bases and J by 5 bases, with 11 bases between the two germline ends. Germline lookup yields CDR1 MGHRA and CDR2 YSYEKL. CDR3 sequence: CASSHSGNHQPQHF. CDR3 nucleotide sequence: TGCGCCAGCAGCCATTCAGGGAATCATCAGCCCCAGCATTTT.

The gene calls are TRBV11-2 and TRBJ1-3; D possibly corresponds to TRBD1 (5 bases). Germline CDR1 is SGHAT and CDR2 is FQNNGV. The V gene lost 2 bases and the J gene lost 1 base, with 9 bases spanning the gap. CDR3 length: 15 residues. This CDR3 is CASSLQGRSGNTIYF. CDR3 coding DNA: TGTGCCAGCAGCTTACAGGGTCGATCTGGAAACACCATATATTTT. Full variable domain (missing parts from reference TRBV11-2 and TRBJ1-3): EAGVAQSPRYKIIEKRQSVAFWCNPISGHATLYWYQQILGQGPKLLIQFQNNGVVDDSQLPKDRFSAERLKGVDSTLKIQPAKLEDSAVYLCASSLQGRSGNTIYFGEGSWLTVV.

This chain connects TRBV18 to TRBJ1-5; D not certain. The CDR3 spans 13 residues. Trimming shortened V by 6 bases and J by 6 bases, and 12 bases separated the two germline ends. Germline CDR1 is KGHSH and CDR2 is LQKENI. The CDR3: CASSPPGGQPQHF. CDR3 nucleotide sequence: TGTGCCAGCTCGCCGCCGGGTGGTCAGCCCCAGCATTTT.

The CDR3 coding sequence is TGTGCCAGCTCACCGGGACAACTCCTATCCTACGAGCAGTACTTC. Amino acid sequence: CASSPGQLLSYEQYF. The chain couples TRBV18 to TRBJ2-7; the D gene is possibly TRBD1 (6 bases). Germline lookup yields CDR1 KGHSH and CDR2 LQKENI. The CDR3 has 15 amino acids. Trimming left V 3 bases short and J 1 base short, with 13 bases between.

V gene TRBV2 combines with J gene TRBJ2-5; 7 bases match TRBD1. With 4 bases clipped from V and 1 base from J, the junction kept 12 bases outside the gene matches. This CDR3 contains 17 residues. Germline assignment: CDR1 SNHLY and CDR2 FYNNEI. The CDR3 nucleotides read TGTGCCAGCAGTGTGAGCGTGGTCGGGACAGCCCAAGAGACCCAGTACTTC. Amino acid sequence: CASSVSVVGTAQETQYF.

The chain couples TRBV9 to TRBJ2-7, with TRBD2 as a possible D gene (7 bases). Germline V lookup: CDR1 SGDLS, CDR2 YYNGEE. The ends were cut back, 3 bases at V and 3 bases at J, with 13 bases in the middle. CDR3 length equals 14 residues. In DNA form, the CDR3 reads TGTGCCAGCAGCGGCACGGGGGGCTTCTACGAGCAGTACTTC. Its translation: CASSGTGGFYEQYF.

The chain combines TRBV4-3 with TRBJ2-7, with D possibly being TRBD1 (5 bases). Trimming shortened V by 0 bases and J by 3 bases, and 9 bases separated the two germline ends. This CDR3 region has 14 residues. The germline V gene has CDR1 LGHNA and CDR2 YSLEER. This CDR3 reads CASSQDWQGYEQYF. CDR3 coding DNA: TGCGCCAGCAGCCAAGATTGGCAGGGCTACGAGCAGTACTTC.

The CDR3 is CASSQESEVLATYNSPLHF. CDR3 sequence (DNA): TGCGCCAGCAGCCAAGAATCCGAGGTTCTAGCTACTTATAATTCACCCCTCCACTTT. This sequence joins TRBV4-3 and TRBJ1-6; D unclear. Germline V lookup: CDR1 LGHNA, CDR2 YSLEER. CDR3 length: 19 residues. V was trimmed by 0 bases and J by 4 bases, leaving 19 bases between them.

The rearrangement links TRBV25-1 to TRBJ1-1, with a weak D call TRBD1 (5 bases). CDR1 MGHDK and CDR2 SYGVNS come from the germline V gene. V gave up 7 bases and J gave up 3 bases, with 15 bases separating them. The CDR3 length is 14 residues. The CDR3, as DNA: TGTGCCAGCATGGGGTACTGGGGGGACACTGAAGCTTTCTTT. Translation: CASMGYWGDTEAFF.

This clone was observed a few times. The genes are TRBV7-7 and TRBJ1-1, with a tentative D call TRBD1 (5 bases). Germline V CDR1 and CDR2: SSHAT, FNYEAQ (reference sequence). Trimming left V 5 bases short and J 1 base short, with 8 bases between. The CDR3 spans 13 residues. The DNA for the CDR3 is TGTGCCAGCAGCCGGGGGTGGAACACTGAAGCTTTCTTT. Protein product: CASSRGWNTEAFF.

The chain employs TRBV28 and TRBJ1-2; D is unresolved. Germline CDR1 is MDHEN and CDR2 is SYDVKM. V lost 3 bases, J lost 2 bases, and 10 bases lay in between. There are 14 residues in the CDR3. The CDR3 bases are TGTGCCAGCAGTTTTGCCTCCCGGAACTATGGCTACACCTTC. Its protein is CASSFASRNYGYTF.

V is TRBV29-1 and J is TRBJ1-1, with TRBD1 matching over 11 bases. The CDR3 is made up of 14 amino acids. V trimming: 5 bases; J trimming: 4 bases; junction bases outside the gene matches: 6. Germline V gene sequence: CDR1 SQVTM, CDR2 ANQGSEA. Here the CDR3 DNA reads TGCAGCGTTAAGGACAGGGGGCCCGGCACTGAAGCTTTCTTT. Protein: CSVKDRGPGTEAFF.

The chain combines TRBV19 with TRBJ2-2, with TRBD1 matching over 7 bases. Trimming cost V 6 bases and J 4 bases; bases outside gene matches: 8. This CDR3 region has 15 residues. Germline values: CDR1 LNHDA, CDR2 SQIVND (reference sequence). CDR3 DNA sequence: TGTGCCAGTAGGCCCGACAGGGATGGCACCGGGGAGCTGTTTTTT. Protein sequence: CASRPDRDGTGELFF.